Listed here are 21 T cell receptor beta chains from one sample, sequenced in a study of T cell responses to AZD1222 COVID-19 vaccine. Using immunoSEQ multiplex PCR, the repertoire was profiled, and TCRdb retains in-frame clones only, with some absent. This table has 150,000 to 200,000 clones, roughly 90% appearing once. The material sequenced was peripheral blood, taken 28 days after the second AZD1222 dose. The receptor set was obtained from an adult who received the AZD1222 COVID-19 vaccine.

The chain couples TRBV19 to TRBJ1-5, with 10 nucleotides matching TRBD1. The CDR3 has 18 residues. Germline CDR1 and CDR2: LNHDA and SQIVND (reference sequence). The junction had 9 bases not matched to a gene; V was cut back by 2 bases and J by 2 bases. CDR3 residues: CASSIFPPGTGGNQPQHF. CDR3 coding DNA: TGTGCCAGTAGTATATTCCCCCCGGGGACAGGGGGCAATCAGCCCCAGCATTTT.

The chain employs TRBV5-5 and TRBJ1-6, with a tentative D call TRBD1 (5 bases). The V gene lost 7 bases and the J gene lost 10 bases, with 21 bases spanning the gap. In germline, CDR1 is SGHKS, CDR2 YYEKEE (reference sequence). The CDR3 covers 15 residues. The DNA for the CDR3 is TGTGCCAGCTCCCATGGGGTTTGGGACGGCTCACCCCTCCACTTT. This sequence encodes CASSHGVWDGSPLHF.

This CDR3 is CASSDSGTGGYNEQFF. In DNA, the CDR3 is TGCGCCAGCAGTGACTCCGGGACAGGGGGTTACAATGAGCAGTTCTTC. This rearrangement joins TRBV10-1 to TRBJ2-1; 11 positions match TRBD1. J lost 4 bases, V lost 3 bases, and 5 bases had no gene match. The CDR3 is 16 residues long. The V gene's germline CDR1 is WNHNN and CDR2 SYGVQD (reference sequence).

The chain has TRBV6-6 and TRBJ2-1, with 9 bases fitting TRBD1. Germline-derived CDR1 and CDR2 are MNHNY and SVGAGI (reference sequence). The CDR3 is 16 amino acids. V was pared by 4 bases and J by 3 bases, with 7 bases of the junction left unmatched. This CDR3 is CASSSRDRVFYNEQFF. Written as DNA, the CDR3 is TGTGCCAGCAGTTCCCGGGACAGGGTTTTCTACAATGAGCAGTTCTTC.

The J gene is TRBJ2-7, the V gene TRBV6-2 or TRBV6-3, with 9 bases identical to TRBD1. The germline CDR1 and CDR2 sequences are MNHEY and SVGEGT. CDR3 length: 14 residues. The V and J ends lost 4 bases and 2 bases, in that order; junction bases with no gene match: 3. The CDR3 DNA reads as TGTGCCAGCAGTTTACAGGGGGCACCCTACGAGCAGTACTTC. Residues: CASSLQGAPYEQYF.

The CDR3: CASSGPLVGGGGYTF. CDR3 sequence (DNA): TGTGCCAGCAGCGGACCTCTGGTAGGGGGCGGTGGCTACACCTTC. The chain links TRBV9 to TRBJ1-2; 7 nucleotides align to TRBD1. CDR1 is SGDLS and CDR2 is YYNGEE in the germline V gene. With V trimmed by 3 bases and J by 7 bases, 12 bases remained unmatched. The CDR3 spans 15 residues.

This CDR3 reads CASSKVSRASGNTIYF. The CDR3 region has the DNA TGTGCCAGCAGCAAAGTAAGCCGGGCCTCTGGAAACACCATATATTTT. The chain couples TRBV21-1 to TRBJ1-3. TRBV21-1 is a pseudogene segment. The CDR3 loop spans 16 amino acids.

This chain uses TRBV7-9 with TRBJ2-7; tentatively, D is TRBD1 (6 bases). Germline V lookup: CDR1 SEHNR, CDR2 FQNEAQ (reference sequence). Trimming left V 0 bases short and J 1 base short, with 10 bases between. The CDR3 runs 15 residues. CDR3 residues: CASSLAGAGSYEQYF. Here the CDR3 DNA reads TGTGCCAGCAGCTTAGCGGGGGCAGGGTCCTACGAGCAGTACTTC.

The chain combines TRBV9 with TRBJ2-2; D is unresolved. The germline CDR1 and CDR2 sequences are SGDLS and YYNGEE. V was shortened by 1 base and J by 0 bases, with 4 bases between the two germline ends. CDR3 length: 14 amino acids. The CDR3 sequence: CASSVYSNTGELFF. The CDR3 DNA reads TGTGCCAGCAGCGTATACTCGAACACCGGGGAGCTGTTTTTT.

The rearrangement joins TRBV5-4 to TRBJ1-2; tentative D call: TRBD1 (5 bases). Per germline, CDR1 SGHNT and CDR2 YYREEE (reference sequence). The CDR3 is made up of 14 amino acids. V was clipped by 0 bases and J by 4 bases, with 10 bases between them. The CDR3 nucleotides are TGTGCCAGCAGCTTGGCGACAGCGGCCTATGGCTACACCTTC. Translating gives CASSLATAAYGYTF.

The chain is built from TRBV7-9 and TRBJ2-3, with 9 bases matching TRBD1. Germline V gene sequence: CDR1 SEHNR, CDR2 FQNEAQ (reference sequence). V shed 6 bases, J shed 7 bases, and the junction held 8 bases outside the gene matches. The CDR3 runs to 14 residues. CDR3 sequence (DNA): TGTGCCAGCAGAGAAACAGGGGGCATGAATACGCAGTATTTT. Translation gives CASRETGGMNTQYF.

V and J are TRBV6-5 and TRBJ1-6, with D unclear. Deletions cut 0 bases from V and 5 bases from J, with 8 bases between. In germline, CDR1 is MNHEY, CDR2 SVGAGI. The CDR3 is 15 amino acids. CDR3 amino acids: CASSYSWQDNSPLHF. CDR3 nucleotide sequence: TGTGCCAGCAGTTACTCGTGGCAGGATAATTCACCCCTCCACTTT.

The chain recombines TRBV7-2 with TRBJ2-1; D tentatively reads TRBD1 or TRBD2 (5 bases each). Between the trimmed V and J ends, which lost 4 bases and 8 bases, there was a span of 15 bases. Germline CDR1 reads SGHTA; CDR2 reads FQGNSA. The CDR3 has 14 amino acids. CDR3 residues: CASSSGGWGYEQFF. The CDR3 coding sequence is TGTGCCAGCAGCTCCGGCGGGTGGGGCTATGAGCAGTTCTTC. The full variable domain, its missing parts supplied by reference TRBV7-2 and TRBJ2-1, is GAGVSQSPSNKVTEKGKDVELRCDPISGHTALYWYRQSLGQGLEFLIYFQGNSAPDKSGLPSDRFSAERTGGSVSTLTIQRTQQEDSAVYLCASSSGGWGYEQFFGPGTRLTVL.

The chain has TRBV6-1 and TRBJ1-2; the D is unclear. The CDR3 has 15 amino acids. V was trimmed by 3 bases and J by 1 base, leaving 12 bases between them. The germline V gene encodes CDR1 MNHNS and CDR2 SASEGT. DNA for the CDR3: TGTGCCAGCAGTGAGGGTTCGGCAGGTAACTATGGCTACACCTTC. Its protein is CASSEGSAGNYGYTF.

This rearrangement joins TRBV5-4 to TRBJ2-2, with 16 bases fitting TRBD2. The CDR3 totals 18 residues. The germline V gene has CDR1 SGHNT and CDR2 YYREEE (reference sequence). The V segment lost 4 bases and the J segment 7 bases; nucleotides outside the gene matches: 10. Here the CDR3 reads CASSPGTSGRAGGGELFF. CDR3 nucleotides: TGTGCCAGCAGCCCCGGGACTAGCGGGAGGGCCGGGGGCGGGGAGCTGTTTTTT.

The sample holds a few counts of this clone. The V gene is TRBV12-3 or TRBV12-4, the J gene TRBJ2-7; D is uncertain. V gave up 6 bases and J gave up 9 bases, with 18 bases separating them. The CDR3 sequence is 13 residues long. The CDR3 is CASSHVDRLGQYF. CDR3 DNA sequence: TGTGCCAGCAGCCATGTGGATCGTTTGGGGCAGTACTTC.

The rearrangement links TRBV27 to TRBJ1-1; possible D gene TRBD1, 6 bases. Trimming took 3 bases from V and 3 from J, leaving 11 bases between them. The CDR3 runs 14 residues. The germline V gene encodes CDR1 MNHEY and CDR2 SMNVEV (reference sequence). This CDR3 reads CASSFPGGYTEAFF. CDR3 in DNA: TGTGCCAGCAGTTTTCCGGGGGGCTACACTGAAGCTTTCTTT.

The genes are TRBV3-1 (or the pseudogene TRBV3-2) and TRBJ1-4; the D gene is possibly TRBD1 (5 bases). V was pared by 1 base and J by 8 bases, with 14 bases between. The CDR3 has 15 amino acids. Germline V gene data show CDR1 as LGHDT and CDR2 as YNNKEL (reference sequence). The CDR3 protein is CASSQAGGSEEKLFF. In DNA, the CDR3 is TGTGCCAGCAGCCAAGCGGGGGGGTCGGAGGAAAAACTGTTTTTT.

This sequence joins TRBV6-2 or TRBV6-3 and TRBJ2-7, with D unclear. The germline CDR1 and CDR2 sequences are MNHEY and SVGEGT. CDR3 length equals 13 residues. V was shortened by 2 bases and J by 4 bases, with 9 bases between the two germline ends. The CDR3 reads CASSYQRSYEQYF. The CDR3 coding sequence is TGTGCCAGCAGTTACCAGCGTAGTTACGAGCAGTACTTC.

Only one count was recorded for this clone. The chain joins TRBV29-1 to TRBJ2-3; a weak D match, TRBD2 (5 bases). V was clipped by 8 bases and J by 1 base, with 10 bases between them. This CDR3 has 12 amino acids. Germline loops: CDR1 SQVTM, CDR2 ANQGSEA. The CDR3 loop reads CSHRGGTDTQYF. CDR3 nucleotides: TGCAGCCACCGGGGAGGCACAGATACGCAGTATTTT.

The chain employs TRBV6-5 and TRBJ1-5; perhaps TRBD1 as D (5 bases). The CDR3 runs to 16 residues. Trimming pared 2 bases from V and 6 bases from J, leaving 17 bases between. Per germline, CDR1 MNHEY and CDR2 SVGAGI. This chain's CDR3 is CASSYDPPGKGQPQHF. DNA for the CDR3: TGTGCCAGCAGTTACGATCCTCCAGGGAAAGGTCAGCCCCAGCATTTT.